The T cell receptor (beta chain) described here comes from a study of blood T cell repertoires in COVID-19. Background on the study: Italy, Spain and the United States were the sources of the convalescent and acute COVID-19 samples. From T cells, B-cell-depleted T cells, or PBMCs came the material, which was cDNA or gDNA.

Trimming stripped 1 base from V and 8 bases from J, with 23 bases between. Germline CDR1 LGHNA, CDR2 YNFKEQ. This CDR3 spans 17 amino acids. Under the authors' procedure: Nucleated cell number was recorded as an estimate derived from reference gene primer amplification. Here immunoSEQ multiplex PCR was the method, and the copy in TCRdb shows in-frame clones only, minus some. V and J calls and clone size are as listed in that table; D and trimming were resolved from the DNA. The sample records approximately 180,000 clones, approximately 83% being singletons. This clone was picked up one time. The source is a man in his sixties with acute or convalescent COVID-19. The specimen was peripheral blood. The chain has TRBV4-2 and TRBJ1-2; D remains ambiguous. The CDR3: CASSQASLAGSPRGYTF. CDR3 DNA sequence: TGTGCCAGCAGCCAAGCCTCCTTGGCGGGGAGCCCTAGAGGCTACACCTTC.